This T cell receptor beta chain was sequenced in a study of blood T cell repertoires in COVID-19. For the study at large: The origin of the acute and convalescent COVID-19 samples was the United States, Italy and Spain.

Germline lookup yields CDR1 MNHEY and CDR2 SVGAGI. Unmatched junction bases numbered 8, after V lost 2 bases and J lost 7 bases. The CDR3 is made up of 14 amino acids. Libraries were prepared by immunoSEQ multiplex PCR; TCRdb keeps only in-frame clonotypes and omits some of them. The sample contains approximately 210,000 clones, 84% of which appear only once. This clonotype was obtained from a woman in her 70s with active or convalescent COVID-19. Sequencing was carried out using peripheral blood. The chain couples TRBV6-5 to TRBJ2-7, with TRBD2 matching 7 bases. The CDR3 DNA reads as TGTGCCAGCAGTTACGATCATGTGGGAGGGGAGCAGTACTTC. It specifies CASSYDHVGGEQYF.